What follows describes a single T cell receptor (beta chain). Authors' methods: The assay estimated nucleated cells by amplifying reference gene primers. The assay was immunoSEQ multiplex PCR, and TCRdb's table has in-frame clones only and misses some. That table supplies the V and J calls and clone size; D and trimming were determined from the DNA. Of approximately 150,000 clones listed, 85% to 90% are singletons. This record belongs to a study of blood T cell repertoires in COVID-19. The overall study: Samples came from the United States, Italy and Spain, spanning acute and convalescent COVID-19. From T cells, B-cell-depleted T cells, or PBMCs came the material, which was cDNA or gDNA.

Sequencing was performed on peripheral blood. The source is a woman between 45 and 65 years old with active or convalescent COVID-19.

CDR3 sequence (DNA): TGCGCCAGCAGCCAACACAGGGGCTATGGCTACACCTTC. This codes for CASSQHRGYGYTF. The rearrangement uses TRBV4-3 and TRBJ1-2, with 7 nucleotides matching TRBD1. J lost 4 bases, V lost 2 bases, and 1 base had no gene match. Germline assignment: CDR1 LGHNA and CDR2 YSLEER. The CDR3 is 13 residues long.